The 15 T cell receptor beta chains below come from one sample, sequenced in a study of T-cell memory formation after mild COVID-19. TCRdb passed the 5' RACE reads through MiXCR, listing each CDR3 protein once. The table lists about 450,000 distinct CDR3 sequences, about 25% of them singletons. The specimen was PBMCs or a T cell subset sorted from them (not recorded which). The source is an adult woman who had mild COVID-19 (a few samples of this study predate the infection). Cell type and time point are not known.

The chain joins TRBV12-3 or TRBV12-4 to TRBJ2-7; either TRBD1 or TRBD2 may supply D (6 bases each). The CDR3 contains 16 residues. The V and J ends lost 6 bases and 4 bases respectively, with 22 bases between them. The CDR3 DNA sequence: TGTGCCAGCAGCGGGGGCCGCACCCCGACCCTTTACGAGCAGTACTTC. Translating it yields CASSGGRTPTLYEQYF.

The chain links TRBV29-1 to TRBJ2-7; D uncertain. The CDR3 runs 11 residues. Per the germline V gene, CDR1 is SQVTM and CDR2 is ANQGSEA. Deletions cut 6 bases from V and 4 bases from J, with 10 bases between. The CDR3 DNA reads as TGCAGCGTCCAATCAAAGTACGAGCAGTACTTC. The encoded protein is CSVQSKYEQYF.

The CDR3 sequence is CASNSGTDYEQYF. In DNA form, the CDR3 reads TGTGCCAGCAACTCGGGGACAGACTACGAGCAGTACTTC. This chain joins TRBV5-4 and TRBJ2-7; TRBD1 matches at 7 bases. CDR3 size: 13 residues. CDR1 is SGHNT, CDR2 YYREEE, per germline (reference sequence). The junction had 6 bases not matched to a gene; V was cut back by 6 bases and J by 3 bases.

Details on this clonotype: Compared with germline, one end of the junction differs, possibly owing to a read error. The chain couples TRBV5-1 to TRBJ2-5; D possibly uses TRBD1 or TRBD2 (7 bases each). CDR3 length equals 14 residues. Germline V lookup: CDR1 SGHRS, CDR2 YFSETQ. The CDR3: CASSTGEGQGTQYF. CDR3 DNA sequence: TGCGCCAGCAGCACAGGGGAGGGTCAAGGGACCCAGTACTTC.

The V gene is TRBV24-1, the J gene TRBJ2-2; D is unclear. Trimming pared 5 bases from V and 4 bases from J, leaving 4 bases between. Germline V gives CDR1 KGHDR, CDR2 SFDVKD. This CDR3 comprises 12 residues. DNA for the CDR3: TGTGCCACCAGTGTCGTCACCGGGGAGCTGTTTTTT. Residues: CATSVVTGELFF.

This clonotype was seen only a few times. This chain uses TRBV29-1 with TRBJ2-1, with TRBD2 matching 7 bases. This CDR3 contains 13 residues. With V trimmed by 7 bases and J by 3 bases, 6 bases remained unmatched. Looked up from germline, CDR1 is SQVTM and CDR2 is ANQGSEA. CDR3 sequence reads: CSGERENYNEQFF. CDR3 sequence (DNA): TGCAGCGGCGAGCGGGAAAACTACAATGAGCAGTTCTTC.

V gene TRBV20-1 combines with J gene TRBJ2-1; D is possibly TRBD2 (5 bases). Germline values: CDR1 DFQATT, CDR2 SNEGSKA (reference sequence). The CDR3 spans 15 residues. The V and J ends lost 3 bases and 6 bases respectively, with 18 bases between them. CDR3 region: CSASRGFIIVNEQFF. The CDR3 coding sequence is TGCAGTGCTAGTCGCGGGTTTATTATAGTCAATGAGCAGTTCTTC.

The CDR3 DNA follows: TGTGCCAGCAGTAACTATAGTGCGTACTCCTACGAGCAGTACTTC. This sequence encodes CASSNYSAYSYEQYF. This chain links TRBV12-3 or TRBV12-4 with TRBJ2-7, with D unclear. CDR3 length: 15 amino acids. V lost 5 bases and J 0 bases, leaving 14 bases between the germline ends.

CDR3: CASSLGGVAYNEQFF. In DNA, the CDR3 is TGTGCCAGCAGCTTAGGCGGGGTTGCCTACAATGAGCAGTTCTTC. This sequence joins TRBV7-6 and TRBJ2-1, with D tentatively TRBD2 (6 bases). The CDR3 is made up of 15 amino acids. Per the germline V gene, CDR1 is SGHVS and CDR2 is FNYEAQ. V lost 1 base, J lost 2 bases, and 9 bases lay in between.

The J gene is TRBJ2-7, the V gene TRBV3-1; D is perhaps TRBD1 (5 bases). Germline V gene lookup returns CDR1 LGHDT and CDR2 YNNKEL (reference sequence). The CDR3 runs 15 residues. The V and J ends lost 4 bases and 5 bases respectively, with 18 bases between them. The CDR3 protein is CASSLVRATVHEQYF. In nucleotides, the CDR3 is TGTGCCAGCAGCCTAGTCAGGGCAACAGTCCACGAGCAGTACTTC.

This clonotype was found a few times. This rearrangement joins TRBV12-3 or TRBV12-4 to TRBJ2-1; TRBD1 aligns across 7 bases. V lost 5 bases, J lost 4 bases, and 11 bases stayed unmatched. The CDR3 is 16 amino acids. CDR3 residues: CASSISGTEGYNEQFF. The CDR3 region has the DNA TGTGCCAGCAGTATCTCCGGGACAGAAGGGTACAATGAGCAGTTCTTC.

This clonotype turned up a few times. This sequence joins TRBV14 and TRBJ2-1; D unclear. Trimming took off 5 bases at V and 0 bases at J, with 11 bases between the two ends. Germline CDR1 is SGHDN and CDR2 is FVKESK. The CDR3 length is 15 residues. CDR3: CASSYDWSSYNEQFF. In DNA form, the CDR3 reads TGTGCCAGCAGCTATGACTGGAGCTCCTACAATGAGCAGTTCTTC.

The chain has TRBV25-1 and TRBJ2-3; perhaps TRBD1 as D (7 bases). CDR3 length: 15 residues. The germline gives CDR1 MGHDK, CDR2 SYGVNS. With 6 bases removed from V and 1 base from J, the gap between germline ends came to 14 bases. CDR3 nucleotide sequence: TGTGCCAGCAGGCCTACCAGGGGGGGCACAGATACGCAGTATTTT. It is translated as CASRPTRGGTDTQYF.

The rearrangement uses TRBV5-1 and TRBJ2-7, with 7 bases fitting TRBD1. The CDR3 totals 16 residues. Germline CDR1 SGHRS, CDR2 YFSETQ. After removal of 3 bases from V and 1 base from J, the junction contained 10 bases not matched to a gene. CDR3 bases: TGCGCCAGCAGCTCGAGGTCGGGACAGACATCCTACGAGCAGTACTTC. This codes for CASSSRSGQTSYEQYF.

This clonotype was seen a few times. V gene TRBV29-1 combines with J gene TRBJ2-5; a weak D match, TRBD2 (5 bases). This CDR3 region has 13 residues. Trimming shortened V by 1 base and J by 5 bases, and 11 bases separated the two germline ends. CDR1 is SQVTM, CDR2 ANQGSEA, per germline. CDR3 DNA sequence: TGCAGCGTTGAAGGAGGGATGGCCGAGACCCAGTACTTC. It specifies CSVEGGMAETQYF.